The rows below give T cell receptor beta chains drawn from one sample of a study of graft-versus-host responses after intestinal transplantation. Assay: immunoSEQ multiplex PCR; the TCRdb copy retains only in-frame clones and omits some. The table records 12,000 or so clones, around three quarters of them present only once. This specimen was ileum tissue, taken 140 to 150 days after intestinal transplantation. The receptor set was obtained from a human patient who received an intestinal transplant, so some T cells may come from the graft donor. The conserved cysteine and the conserved F or W are not part of the CDR3 here.

>TRBV9
ASSVGVGNTIY
>TRBV4-1
ASSQDAAVSWQF
>TRBV7-3
ASSLLAGGYEQY
>TRBV4-2
ASSQDTRGLAGEETQY
>TRBV18
TSSPPNQETQY
>TRBV5-4
ASSLDRGGPATYEQY
>TRBV6-5
ASTPGTRADEQF
>TRBV29-1
SVGGGTGTITYEQY
>TRBV18
ASSPSLQQGSGNTIY
>TRBV6-1
ASSDQVPYGYT
>TRBV18
ASSLTGGRQETQY
>TRBV4-2
ASSQDLASGETQY
>TRBV19
ASSHRGETQY
>TRBV9
ASSARGGETQY
>TRBV11-3
ASSLGPLVEQF
>TRBV5-1
ASSLTGITGELF
>TRBV5-1
ASSDREHRTDTQY
>TRBV9
ASSLLLGQSPNTEAF
>TRBV6-1
ASSEITRGTQY
>TRBV5-4
ASTGGGVGRMDTQY
>TRBV5-1
ASSSDWNTEAF
>TRBV9
ASSLDRNSPLH
>TRBV13
ASSPGQAKFVDEQF
>TRBV2
ASSQTGGNGNTIY
>TRBV7-2
ASSPWGPNTEAF
>TRBV14
ASSPRTSTRYNEQF
>TRBV29-1
SVSPWTSGRAAYNEQF
>TRBV5-4
ASSSRLSGSTDTQY
>TRBV2
ASRHYRSYNEQF
>TRBV6-6
ASSPKPQATDTQY
>TRBV10-1
ASSLSGLRPTNEKLF
>TRBV11-3
ASSSGQASYEQY
>TRBV7-9
AARGPTNEKLF
>TRBV6-1
ASSGVSGGTDTQY
>TRBV2
ASSEHSSGNTIY
>TRBV5-6
ASSLAPTSGGVPDTQY
>TRBV6-5
ASSLGGEQF
>TRBV27
ASSQGAHQPQH
>TRBV21-1
ASSKGGEQGRQY
>TRBV7-3
ASSPGDTNTGELF